This TCR beta chain originates from a study of identical twins. This clonotype showed up just a few times. CDR1 and CDR2 (germline): DFQATT, SNEGSKA (reference sequence). Trimming at V came to 3 bases and at J to 2 bases, leaving 8 bases not matched to a gene. The CDR3 runs to 15 residues. One entry per CDR3 protein, called by TCRdb with MiXCR from the 5' RACE reads. This sample carries some 760,000 distinct CDR3 sequences, around a sixth of them seen once, and the ten largest clones take over 10%. These data were also filed under a second study, of T cells expressing NK-cell markers. This second study says: The CD3+CD56-NKG2C+ fraction of four donors was likewise dominated by these clonotypes.

This clonotype was obtained from a woman between 18 and 30 years old in good health. The sequencing sample was made of PBMCs. The rearrangement uses TRBV20-1 and TRBJ1-2; 8 bases match TRBD1. In DNA form, the CDR3 reads TGCAGTGCTAGGGCTCAGGGGGCGGGCAACTATGGCTACACCTTC. Its translation is CSARAQGAGNYGYTF.